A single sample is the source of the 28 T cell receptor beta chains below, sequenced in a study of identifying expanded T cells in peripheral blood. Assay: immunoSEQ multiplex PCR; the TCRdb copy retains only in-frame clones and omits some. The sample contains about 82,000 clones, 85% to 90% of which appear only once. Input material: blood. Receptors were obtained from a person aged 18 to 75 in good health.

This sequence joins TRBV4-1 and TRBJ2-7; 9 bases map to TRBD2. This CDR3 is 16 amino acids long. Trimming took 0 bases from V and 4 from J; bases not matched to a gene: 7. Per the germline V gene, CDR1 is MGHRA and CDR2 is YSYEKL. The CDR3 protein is CASSQDRDSGRYEQYF. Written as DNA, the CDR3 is TGCGCCAGCAGCCAAGATCGAGATAGCGGGAGATACGAGCAGTACTTC.

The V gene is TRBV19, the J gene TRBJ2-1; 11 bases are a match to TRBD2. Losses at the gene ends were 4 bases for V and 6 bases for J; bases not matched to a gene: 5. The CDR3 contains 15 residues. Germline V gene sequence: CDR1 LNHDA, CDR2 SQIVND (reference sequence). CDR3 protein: CASSTTSGDVNEQFF. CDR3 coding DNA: TGTGCCAGTAGTACGACTAGCGGGGATGTCAATGAGCAGTTCTTC.

The CDR3 DNA is TGCAGCGTTGCCGAGACAAGCACAGATACGCAGTATTTT. This encodes CSVAETSTDTQYF. The chain is built from TRBV29-1 and TRBJ2-3, with D uncertain. CDR1 is SQVTM and CDR2 is ANQGSEA in the germline V gene. V lost 4 bases and J lost 0, with 8 bases in between. The CDR3 totals 13 residues.

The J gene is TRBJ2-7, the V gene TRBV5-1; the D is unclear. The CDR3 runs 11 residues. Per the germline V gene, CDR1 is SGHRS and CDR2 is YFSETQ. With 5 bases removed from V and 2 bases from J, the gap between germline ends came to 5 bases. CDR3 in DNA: TGCGCCAGCAGGTCCACCTACGAGCAGTACTTC. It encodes CASRSTYEQYF.

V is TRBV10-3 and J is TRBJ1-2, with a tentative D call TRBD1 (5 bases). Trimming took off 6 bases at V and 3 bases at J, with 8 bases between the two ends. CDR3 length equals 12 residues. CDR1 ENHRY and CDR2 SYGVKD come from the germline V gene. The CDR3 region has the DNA TGTGCCATCAGCGGGACTCACTATGGCTACACCTTC. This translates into CAISGTHYGYTF.

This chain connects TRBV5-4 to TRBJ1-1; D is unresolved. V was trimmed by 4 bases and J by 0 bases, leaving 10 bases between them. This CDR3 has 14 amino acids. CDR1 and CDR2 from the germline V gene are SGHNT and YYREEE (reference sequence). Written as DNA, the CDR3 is TGTGCCAGCAGCGGCGGCGGCCTGAACACTGAAGCTTTCTTT. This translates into CASSGGGLNTEAFF.

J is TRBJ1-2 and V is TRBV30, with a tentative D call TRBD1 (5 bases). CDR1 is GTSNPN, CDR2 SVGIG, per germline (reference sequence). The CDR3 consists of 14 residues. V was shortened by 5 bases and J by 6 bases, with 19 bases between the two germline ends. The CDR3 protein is CAWVREGLYHGYTF. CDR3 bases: TGTGCCTGGGTCAGAGAGGGACTCTACCATGGCTACACCTTC.

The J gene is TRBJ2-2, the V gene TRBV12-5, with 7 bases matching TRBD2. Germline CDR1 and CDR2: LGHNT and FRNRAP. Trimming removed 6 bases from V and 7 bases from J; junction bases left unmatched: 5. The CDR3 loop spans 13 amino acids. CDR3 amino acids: CASGGGKGGELFF. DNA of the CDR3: TGTGCTAGTGGCGGGGGGAAAGGCGGGGAGCTGTTTTTT.

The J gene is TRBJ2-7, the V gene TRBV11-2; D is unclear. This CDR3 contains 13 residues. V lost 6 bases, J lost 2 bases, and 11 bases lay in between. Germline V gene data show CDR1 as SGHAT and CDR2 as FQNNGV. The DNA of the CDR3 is TGTGCCAGCAGTCCCACTGGGGCCTACGAGCAGTACTTC. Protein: CASSPTGAYEQYF. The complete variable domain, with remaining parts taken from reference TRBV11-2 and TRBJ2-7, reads EAGVAQSPRYKIIEKRQSVAFWCNPISGHATLYWYQQILGQGPKLLIQFQNNGVVDDSQLPKDRFSAERLKGVDSTLKIQPAKLEDSAVYLCASSPTGAYEQYFGPGTRLTVT.

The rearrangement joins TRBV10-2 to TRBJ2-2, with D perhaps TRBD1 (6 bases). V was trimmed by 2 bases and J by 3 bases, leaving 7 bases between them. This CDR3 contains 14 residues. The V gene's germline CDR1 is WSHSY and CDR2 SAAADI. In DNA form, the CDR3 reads TGCGCCAGCAGTGAGGAGGGGGACACCGGGGAGCTGTTTTTT. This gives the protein CASSEEGDTGELFF.

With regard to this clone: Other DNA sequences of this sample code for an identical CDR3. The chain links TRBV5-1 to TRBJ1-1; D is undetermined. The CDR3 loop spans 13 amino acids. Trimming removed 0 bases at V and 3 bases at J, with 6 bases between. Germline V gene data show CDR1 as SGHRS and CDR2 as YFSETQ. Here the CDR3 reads CASSLVSDTEAFF. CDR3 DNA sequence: TGCGCCAGCAGCTTGGTATCGGACACTGAAGCTTTCTTT.

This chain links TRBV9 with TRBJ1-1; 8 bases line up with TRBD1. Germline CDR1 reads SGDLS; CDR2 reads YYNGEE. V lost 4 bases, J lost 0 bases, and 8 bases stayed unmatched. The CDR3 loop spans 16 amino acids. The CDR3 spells CASSPGTGFMNTEAFF. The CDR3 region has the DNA TGTGCCAGCAGCCCGGGGACAGGCTTCATGAACACTGAAGCTTTCTTT.

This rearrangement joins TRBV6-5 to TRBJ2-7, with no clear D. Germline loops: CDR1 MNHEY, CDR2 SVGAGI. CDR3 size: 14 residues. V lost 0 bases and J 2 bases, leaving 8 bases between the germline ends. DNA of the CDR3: TGTGCCAGCAGTTACTCCCCAGGCCCCTACGAGCAGTACTTC. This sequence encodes CASSYSPGPYEQYF.

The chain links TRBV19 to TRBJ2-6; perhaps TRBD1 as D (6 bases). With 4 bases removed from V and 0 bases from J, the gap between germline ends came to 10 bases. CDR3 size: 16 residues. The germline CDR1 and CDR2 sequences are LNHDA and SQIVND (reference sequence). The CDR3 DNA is TGTGCCAGTAGTAAGGACAGTCTCTCTGGGGCCAACGTCCTGACTTTC. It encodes CASSKDSLSGANVLTF.

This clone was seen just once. CDR3 loop: CASSRLAGGRNEQFF. The CDR3, as DNA: TGTGCCAGTAGTCGACTAGCGGGGGGACGGAATGAGCAGTTCTTC. The rearrangement joins TRBV19 to TRBJ2-1; 13 nucleotides line up with TRBD2. The CDR3 is 15 residues long. Germline lookup yields CDR1 LNHDA and CDR2 SQIVND (reference sequence). Trimming removed 5 bases from V and 7 bases from J; junction bases left unmatched: 5.

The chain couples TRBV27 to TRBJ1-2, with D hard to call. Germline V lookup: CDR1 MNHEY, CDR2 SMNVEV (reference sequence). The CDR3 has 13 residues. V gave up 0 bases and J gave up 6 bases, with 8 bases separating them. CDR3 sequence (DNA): TGTGCCAGCAGTTTATCAAGACATGATGGCTACACCTTC. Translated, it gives CASSLSRHDGYTF.

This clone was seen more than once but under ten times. CDR3 sequence: CASSGGLAETYEQYF. The CDR3 DNA sequence: TGTGCCAGCAGCGGGGGACTAGCGGAAACCTACGAGCAGTACTTC. The chain uses TRBV9 and TRBJ2-7, with 11 bases aligning to TRBD2. CDR3 size: 15 residues. J was trimmed by 2 bases and V by 3 bases; bases with no gene match: 4. Germline CDR1 reads SGDLS; CDR2 reads YYNGEE.

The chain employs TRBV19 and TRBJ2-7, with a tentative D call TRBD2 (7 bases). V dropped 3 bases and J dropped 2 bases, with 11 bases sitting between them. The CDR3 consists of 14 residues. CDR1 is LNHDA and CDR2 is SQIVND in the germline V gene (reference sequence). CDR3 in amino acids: CASSMMGGPYEQYF. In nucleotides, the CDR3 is TGTGCCAGTAGTATGATGGGGGGGCCCTACGAGCAGTACTTC.

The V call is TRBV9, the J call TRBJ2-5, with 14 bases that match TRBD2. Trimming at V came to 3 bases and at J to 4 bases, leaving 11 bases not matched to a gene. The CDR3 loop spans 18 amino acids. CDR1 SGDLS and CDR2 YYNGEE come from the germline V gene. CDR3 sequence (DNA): TGTGCCAGCAGCGCTAGACTAGCGGGGGGGCCTTTCGGAGAGACCCAGTACTTC. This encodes CASSARLAGGPFGETQYF.

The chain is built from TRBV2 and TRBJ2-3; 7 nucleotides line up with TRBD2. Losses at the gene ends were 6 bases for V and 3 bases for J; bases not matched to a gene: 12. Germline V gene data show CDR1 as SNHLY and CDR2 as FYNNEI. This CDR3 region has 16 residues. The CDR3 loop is CASSKQTSFRTDTQYF. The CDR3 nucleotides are TGTGCCAGCAGCAAACAGACTAGCTTTAGGACAGATACGCAGTATTTT.

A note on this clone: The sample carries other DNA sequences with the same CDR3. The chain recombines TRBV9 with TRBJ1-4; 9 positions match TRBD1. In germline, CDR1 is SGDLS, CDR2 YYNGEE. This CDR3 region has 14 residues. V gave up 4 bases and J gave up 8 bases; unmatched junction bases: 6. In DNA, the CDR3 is TGTGCCAGCAGCTCTGGGACAGGGAGCGAAAAACTGTTTTTT. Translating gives CASSSGTGSEKLFF.

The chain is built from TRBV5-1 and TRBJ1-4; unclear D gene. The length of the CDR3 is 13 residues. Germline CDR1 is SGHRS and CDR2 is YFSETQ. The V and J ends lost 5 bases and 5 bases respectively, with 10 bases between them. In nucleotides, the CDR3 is TGCGCCAGCAGGAAAGGCAGGAATGAAAAACTGTTTTTT. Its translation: CASRKGRNEKLFF.

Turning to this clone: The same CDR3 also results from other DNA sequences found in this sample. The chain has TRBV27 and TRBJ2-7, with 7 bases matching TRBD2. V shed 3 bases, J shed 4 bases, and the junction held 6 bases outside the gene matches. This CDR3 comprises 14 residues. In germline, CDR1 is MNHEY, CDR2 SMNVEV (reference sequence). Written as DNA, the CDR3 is TGTGCCAGCAGTTTCCGGGGGGATTCGTACGAGCAGTACTTC. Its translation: CASSFRGDSYEQYF.

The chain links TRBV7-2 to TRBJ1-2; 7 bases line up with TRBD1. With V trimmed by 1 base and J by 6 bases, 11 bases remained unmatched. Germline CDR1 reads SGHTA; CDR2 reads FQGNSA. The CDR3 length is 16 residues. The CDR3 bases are TGTGCCAGCAGCTTAGTCGGGGGACAGCAGTTGGATGGCTACACCTTC. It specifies CASSLVGGQQLDGYTF. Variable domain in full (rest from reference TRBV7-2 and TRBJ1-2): GAGVSQSPSNKVTEKGKDVELRCDPISGHTALYWYRQSLGQGLEFLIYFQGNSAPDKSGLPSDRFSAERTGGSVSTLTIQRTQQEDSAVYLCASSLVGGQQLDGYTFGSGTRLTVV.

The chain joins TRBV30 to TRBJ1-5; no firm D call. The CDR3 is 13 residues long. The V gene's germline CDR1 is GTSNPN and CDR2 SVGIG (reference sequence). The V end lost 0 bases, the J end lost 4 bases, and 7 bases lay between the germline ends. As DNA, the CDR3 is TGTGCCTGGAGTGTGGCAGGTAATCAGCCCCAGCATTTT. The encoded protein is CAWSVAGNQPQHF.

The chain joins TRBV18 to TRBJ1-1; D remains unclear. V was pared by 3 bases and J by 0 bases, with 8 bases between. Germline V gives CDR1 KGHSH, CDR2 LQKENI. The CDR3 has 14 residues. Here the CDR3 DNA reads TGTGCCAGCTCACCTTTTACGGTGAACACTGAAGCTTTCTTT. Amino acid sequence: CASSPFTVNTEAFF.

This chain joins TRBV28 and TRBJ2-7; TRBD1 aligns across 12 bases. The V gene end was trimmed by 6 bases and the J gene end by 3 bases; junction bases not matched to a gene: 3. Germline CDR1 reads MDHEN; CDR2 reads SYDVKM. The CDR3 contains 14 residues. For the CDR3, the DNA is TGTGCCAGCAGGGGACAGGGGGCCCTCTACGAGCAGTACTTC. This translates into CASRGQGALYEQYF.

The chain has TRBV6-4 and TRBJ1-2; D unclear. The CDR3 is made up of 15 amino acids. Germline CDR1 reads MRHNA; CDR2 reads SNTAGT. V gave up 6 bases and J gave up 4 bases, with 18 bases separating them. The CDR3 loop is CASRPMDAQAYGYTF. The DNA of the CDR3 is TGTGCCAGCAGACCTATGGACGCCCAGGCCTATGGCTACACCTTC.